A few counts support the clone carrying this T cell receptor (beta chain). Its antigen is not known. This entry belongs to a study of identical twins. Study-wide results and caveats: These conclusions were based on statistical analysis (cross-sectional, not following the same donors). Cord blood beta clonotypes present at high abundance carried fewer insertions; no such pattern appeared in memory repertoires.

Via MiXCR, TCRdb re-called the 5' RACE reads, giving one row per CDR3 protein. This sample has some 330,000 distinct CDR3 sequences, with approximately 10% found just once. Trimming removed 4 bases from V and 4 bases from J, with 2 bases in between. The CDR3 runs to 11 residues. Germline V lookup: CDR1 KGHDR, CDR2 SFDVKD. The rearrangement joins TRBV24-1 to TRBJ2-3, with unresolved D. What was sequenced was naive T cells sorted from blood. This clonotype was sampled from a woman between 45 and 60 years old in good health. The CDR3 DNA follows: TGTGCCACCAGTGACGCAGATACGCAGTATTTT. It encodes CATSDADTQYF.